One sample yielded the 3 T cell receptor beta chains listed below, sequenced in a study of T cells in Graves' hyperthyroidism and ophthalmopathy. Template material for amplifying TCR beta CDR3 regions consisted of RNA transcripts. HTBI primers drove first-round RT-PCR of the TCR CDR3. TCRdb re-called the multiplex PCR reads through MiXCR, storing one row per CDR3 protein. Of some 360,000 distinct CDR3 sequences in the sample, about 15% were seen once. The sequencing input was blood. Receptors originate from a woman aged 60 to 75 with Graves' hyperthyroidism.

The gene calls are TRBV20-1 and TRBJ2-4, with D hard to call. CDR3 length: 12 residues. Trimming took off 6 bases at V and 6 bases at J, with 12 bases between the two ends. The V gene's germline CDR1 is DFQATT and CDR2 SNEGSKA (reference sequence). The CDR3 protein is CSAPFVGNIQYF. In DNA form, the CDR3 reads TGCAGTGCGCCGTTCGTTGGAAACATTCAGTACTTC.

As regards this clonotype: Possible read error: a much larger clone is one base away. The CDR3 ends on some other residue instead of the conserved phenylalanine or tryptophan, so this is likely a read error. The J gene is TRBJ1-2, the V gene TRBV7-9; perhaps TRBD1 as D (6 bases). The V gene lost 5 bases and the J gene lost 4 bases, with 17 bases spanning the gap. The CDR3 has 15 residues. Germline V gene sequence: CDR1 SEHNR, CDR2 FQNEAQ (reference sequence). The CDR3 DNA follows: TGTGCCAGCAGCCCAGGGACAATAACTGGCTATGGCTACACCATC. It specifies CASSPGTITGYGYTI.

This clonotype appeared a few times. The rearrangement uses TRBV19 and TRBJ2-5; 9 nucleotides align to TRBD2. Trimming at V came to 10 bases and at J to 4 bases, leaving 7 bases not matched to a gene. The length of the CDR3 is 13 residues. Germline V CDR1 and CDR2: LNHDA, SQIVND (reference sequence). CDR3 in DNA: TGTGCCACGACTGCACTAGCGGGAGAGACCCAGTACTTC. Encoded protein: CATTALAGETQYF.